Below, 9 T cell receptor beta chains from the same sample are listed, as sequenced in a study of cytomegalovirus exposure and HLA in healthy donors. Produced via immunoSEQ multiplex PCR; TCRdb's table is partial and in-frame only. Of more than 300,000 clones in the sample, around 86% were seen once. Input material: PBMCs. These receptors were collected from a woman under 30 in good health and CMV-seronegative.

The gene calls are TRBV5-4 and TRBJ1-5; 10 nucleotides match TRBD1. The CDR3 is made up of 16 amino acids. Germline lookup yields CDR1 SGHNT and CDR2 YYREEE (reference sequence). The V gene end was trimmed by 4 bases and the J gene end by 9 bases; junction bases not matched to a gene: 13. CDR3 residues: CASSKDAGQGIGPQHF. In nucleotides, the CDR3 is TGTGCCAGCAGCAAAGACGCGGGACAGGGGATTGGGCCCCAGCATTTT.

The chain links TRBV28 to TRBJ1-5, with D possibly being TRBD1 (5 bases). The CDR3 consists of 15 residues. Germline lookup yields CDR1 MDHEN and CDR2 SYDVKM. Trimming removed 10 bases from V and 2 bases from J, with 18 bases in between. The CDR3 DNA follows: TGTGCCACTTCGCCCAGGAAAGGGGGCAATCAGCCCCAGCATTTT. Its translation: CATSPRKGGNQPQHF.

CDR3 sequence reads: CASSVAGTGDYGYTF. In DNA form, the CDR3 reads TGTGCCAGCAGCGTAGCCGGGACAGGGGACTATGGCTACACCTTC. V is TRBV9 and J is TRBJ1-2, with 10 positions matching TRBD1. Germline V gene lookup returns CDR1 SGDLS and CDR2 YYNGEE. Trimming cost V 0 bases and J 3 bases; bases outside gene matches: 2. The CDR3 has 15 amino acids.

On this clone: One junction end does not reproduce the germline sequence, and a read error may be involved. The DNA for the CDR3 is TGTGCCAGCAGCTTACCGACTAGCGGGAACTCCGGGGAGCTGTTTTTT. Its protein is CASSLPTSGNSGELFF. The V gene is TRBV7-9, the J gene TRBJ2-2; 11 nucleotides match TRBD2. The germline V gene has CDR1 SEHNR and CDR2 FQNEAQ (reference sequence). The CDR3 is made up of 16 amino acids.

The V call is TRBV14, the J call TRBJ2-5; D perhaps matches TRBD2 (8 bases). CDR3 size: 17 residues. V was clipped by 7 bases and J by 5 bases, with 26 bases between them. The germline V gene encodes CDR1 SGHDN and CDR2 FVKESK. In DNA, the CDR3 is TGTGCCAGCATCCAGGGGGAGGAGCGGGAGATTGAGGAGACCCAGTACTTC. Translation gives CASIQGEEREIEETQYF.

This rearrangement joins TRBV19 to TRBJ2-7; TRBD1 might be the D (5 bases). The germline V and J ends were trimmed by 2 bases and 7 bases, with 18 bases remaining between them. CDR1 LNHDA and CDR2 SQIVND come from the germline V gene (reference sequence). This CDR3 is built from 15 residues. Written as DNA, the CDR3 is TGTGCCAGTAGTATAAAGGCGAACAGGCGGTTTGAGCAGTACTTC. It is translated as CASSIKANRRFEQYF. Looking up the rest from reference TRBV19 and TRBJ2-7 gives the full variable domain: DGGITQSPKYLFRKEGQNVTLSCEQNLNHDAMYWYRQDPGQGLRLIYYSQIVNDFQKGDIAEGYSVSREKKESFPLTVTSAQKNPTAFYLCASSIKANRRFEQYFGPGTRLTVT.

This rearrangement joins TRBV5-5 to TRBJ1-1; the match to TRBD1 covers 9 bases. V dropped 4 bases and J dropped 1; count of bases not matched to a gene: 8. The CDR3 runs 16 residues. Germline lookup yields CDR1 SGHKS and CDR2 YYEKEE (reference sequence). CDR3 sequence (DNA): TGTGCCAGCAGCCAACTACAGGGGGCGCGGAACACTGAAGCTTTCTTT. It specifies CASSQLQGARNTEAFF.

The sample holds one count of this clone. The chain couples TRBV5-1 to TRBJ2-7; a possible D gene is TRBD2 (5 bases). V lost 1 base, J lost 5 bases, and 16 bases lay in between. Germline-derived CDR1 and CDR2 are SGHRS and YFSETQ. This CDR3 comprises 15 residues. The CDR3 sequence is CASSLKASLAHEQYF. CDR3 bases: TGCGCCAGCAGCTTGAAGGCGAGCCTAGCCCACGAGCAGTACTTC.

The V call is TRBV4-2, the J call TRBJ2-3; D perhaps matches TRBD2 (7 bases). Germline CDR1 is LGHNA and CDR2 is YNFKEQ. CDR3 length equals 14 residues. Trimming pared 7 bases from V and 6 bases from J, leaving 17 bases between. The CDR3 sequence is CASTRGGVGDTQYF. CDR3 bases: TGTGCCAGCACAAGGGGGGGTGTCGGTGATACGCAGTATTTT.